The source of this T cell receptor beta chain is a study of T cell responses to AZD1222 COVID-19 vaccine. Study-wide findings and caveats: Spike-specific TCRs gained breadth and depth after people received two AZD1222 doses. Among spike-specific TCRs, nearly half reportedly target unmutated variant regions. The donors showed a predominance of white British ancestry and of females, with possible underestimation of clonal diversity.

The protocol was immunoSEQ multiplex PCR, while the TCRdb copy is restricted to in-frame clones and leaves out a portion. The table lists about 100,000 clones, just under 90% of them singletons. In regard to this clone: Its antigen is as yet unknown.

This sample comprised peripheral blood, obtained on day 0 of AZD1222 vaccination. This TCR came from an adult in good health.

The CDR3 region has the DNA TGTGCCTGGAGTCTCGAAGTGAACATTCAGTACTTC. Amino acid sequence: CAWSLEVNIQYF. This rearrangement joins TRBV30 to TRBJ2-4; D not certain. The CDR3 is made up of 12 amino acids. Germline CDR1 and CDR2: GTSNPN and SVGIG (reference sequence). V lost 2 bases and J 7 bases, leaving 9 bases between the germline ends. The variable domain in full, with the rest retrieved from reference TRBV30 and TRBJ2-4, is SQTIHQWPATLVQPVGSPLSLECTVEGTSNPNLYWYRQAAGRGLQLLFYSVGIGQISSEVPQNLSASRPQDRQFILSSKKLLLSDSGFYLCAWSLEVNIQYFGAGTRLSVL.